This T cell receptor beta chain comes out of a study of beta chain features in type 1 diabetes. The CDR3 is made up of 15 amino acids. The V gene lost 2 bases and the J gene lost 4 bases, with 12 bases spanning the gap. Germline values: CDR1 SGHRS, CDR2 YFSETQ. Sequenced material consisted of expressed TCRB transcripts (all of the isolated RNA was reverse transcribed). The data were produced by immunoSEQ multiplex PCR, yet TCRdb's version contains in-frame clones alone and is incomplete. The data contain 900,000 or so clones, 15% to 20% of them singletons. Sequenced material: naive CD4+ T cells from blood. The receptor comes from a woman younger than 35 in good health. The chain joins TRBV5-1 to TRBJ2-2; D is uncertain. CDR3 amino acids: CASSFGSVTTGELFF. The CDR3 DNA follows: TGCGCCAGCAGCTTCGGGTCGGTTACCACCGGGGAGCTGTTTTTT. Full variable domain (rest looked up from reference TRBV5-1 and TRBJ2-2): KAGVTQTPRYLIKTRGQQVTLSCSPISGHRSVSWYQQTPGQGLQFLFEYFSETQRNKGNFPGRFSGRQFSNSRSEMNVSTLELGDSALYLCASSFGSVTTGELFFGEGSRLTVL.